This record looks at one T cell receptor beta chain sequence and its context. The data derive from a study of T-cell memory formation after mild COVID-19. Study-wide context: Most TCR clusters belonged to a single donor.

Via MiXCR, TCRdb re-called the 5' RACE reads, giving one row per CDR3 protein. This table holds a few hundred thousand distinct CDR3 sequences, roughly 15% found once. The sequencing sample was made of PBMCs or a T cell subset sorted from them (not recorded which). The sequence was collected from a man aged 18 to 30 who had mild COVID-19 (a few samples of this study predate the infection). Cell type and time point are not known.

CDR3 in amino acids: CASTDYNEQFF. As DNA, the CDR3 is TGTGCCAGCACAGATTACAATGAGCAGTTCTTC. V is TRBV11-2 and J is TRBJ2-1; no clear D. Trimming took off 7 bases at V and 4 bases at J, with 5 bases between the two ends. Per germline, CDR1 SGHAT and CDR2 FQNNGV. The CDR3 has 11 residues. The full variable domain, in which reference TRBV11-2 and TRBJ2-1 provide the parts outside the CDR3, is EAGVAQSPRYKIIEKRQSVAFWCNPISGHATLYWYQQILGQGPKLLIQFQNNGVVDDSQLPKDRFSAERLKGVDSTLKIQPAKLEDSAVYLCASTDYNEQFFGPGTRLTVL.